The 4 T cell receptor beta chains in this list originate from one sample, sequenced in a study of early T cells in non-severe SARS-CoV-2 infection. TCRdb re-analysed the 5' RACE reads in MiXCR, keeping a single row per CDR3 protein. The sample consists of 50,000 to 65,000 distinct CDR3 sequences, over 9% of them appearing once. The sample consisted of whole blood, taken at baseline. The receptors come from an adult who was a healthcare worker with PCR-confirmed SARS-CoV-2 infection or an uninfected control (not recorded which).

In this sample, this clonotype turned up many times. The DNA of the CDR3 is TGTGCCAGCAGCCCAGGACAGGCTAACTATGGCTACACCTTC. This gives the protein CASSPGQANYGYTF. The J gene is TRBJ1-2, the V gene TRBV11-2, with 7 bases aligning to TRBD1. CDR1 and CDR2 (germline): SGHAT, FQNNGV. Trimming removed 5 bases from V and 0 bases from J; junction bases left unmatched: 3. CDR3 length: 14 residues.

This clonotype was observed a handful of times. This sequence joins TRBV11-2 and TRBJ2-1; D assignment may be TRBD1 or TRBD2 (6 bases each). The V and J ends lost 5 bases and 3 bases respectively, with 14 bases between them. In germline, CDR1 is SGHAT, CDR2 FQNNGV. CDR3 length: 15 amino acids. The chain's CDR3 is CASSPWRGNYNEQFF. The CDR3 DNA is TGTGCCAGCAGCCCCTGGAGGGGGAACTACAATGAGCAGTTCTTC.

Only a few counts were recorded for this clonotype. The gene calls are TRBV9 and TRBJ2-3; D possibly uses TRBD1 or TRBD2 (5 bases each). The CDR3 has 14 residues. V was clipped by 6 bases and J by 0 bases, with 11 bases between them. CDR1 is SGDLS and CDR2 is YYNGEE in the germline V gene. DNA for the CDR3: TGTGCCAGCACTAGGGGCGGGAGCACAGATACGCAGTATTTT. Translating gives CASTRGGSTDTQYF.

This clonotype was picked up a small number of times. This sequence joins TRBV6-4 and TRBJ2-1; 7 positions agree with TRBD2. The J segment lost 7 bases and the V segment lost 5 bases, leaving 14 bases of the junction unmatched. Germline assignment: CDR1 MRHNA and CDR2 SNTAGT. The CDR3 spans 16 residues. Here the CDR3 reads CASSKQPGGFFNEQFF. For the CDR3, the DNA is TGTGCCAGCAGTAAGCAGCCGGGGGGTTTTTTTAATGAGCAGTTCTTC.